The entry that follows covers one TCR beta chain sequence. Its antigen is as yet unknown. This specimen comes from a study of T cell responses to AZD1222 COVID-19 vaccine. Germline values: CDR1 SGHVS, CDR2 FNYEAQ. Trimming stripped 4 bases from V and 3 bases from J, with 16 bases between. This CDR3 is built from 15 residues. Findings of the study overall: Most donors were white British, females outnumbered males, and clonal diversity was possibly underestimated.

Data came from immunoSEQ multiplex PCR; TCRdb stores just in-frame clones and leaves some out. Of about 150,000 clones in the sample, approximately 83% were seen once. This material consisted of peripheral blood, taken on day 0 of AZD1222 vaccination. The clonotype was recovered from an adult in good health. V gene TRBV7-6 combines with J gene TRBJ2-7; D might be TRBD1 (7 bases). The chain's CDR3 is CASSSRTGGIYEQYF. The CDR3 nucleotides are TGTGCCAGCAGCTCCCGGACAGGAGGGATCTACGAGCAGTACTTC.